Included here is one TCR beta chain sequence, with context. Assay: immunoSEQ multiplex PCR; the TCRdb copy retains only in-frame clones and omits some. The table includes approximately 80,000 clones, approximately 86% detected once. Ipilimumab, 1 mg/kg, started 14 to 28 days after autologous transplant. Patients received nivolumab 3 mg/kg at weeks 1, 4, 7, 10, then fortnightly to week 26. The data derive from a study of ipilimumab plus nivolumab after autologous stem cell transplantation. Study-wide context: Typical patient got 5 ipilimumab doses and roughly 8 nivolumab doses (median). The DLBCL cohort had primary refractory and relapsed disease, with 18-month progression-free survival of about 82% and 31%.

The sample here was PBMCs, taken in a trial of ipilimumab plus nivolumab as post-transplant consolidation. The source is a male donor with diffuse large B-cell lymphoma.

CDR3 sequence reads: CASRSQDRWDSPLHF. In DNA, the CDR3 is TGTGCCAGCAGATCTCAGGACAGGTGGGATTCACCCCTCCACTTT. This chain links TRBV6-4 with TRBJ1-6; 7 bases agree with TRBD1. The CDR3 runs to 15 residues. CDR1 MRHNA and CDR2 SNTAGT come from the germline V gene. Losses at the gene ends were 6 bases for V and 8 bases for J; bases not matched to a gene: 10.